These T cell receptor beta chains were read from a single sample in a study of blood T cells in healthy people across ages. TCRdb called the 5' RACE reads again in MiXCR, with one record for every CDR3 protein. The table lists roughly 790,000 distinct CDR3 sequences, around 46% of them singletons. The sample was blood. These receptor sequences come from a woman aged 60-70 years in good health. CDR3s include the opening cysteine and the closing phenylalanine or tryptophan. A D gene is named only where the DNA matches it firmly.

d_call j_call v_call cdr3_aa
. TRBJ1-5 TRBV6-6 CASKADGNQPQHF
. TRBJ2-7 TRBV27 CASSLGTTSYEQYF
. TRBJ1-1 TRBV6-6 CASSLQGYTEAFF
TRBD2 TRBJ2-3 TRBV7-2 CASTMRGLAGTDTQYF
. TRBJ1-2 TRBV4-3 CASSQDLGFYGYTF
TRBD1 TRBJ1-4 TRBV27 CASSLSTGGRQKLFF
. TRBJ2-1 TRBV20-1 CSARIGSTHEQFF
TRBD1 TRBJ2-1 TRBV5-5 CASRRGRDSSYNEQFF
TRBD1 TRBJ2-5 TRBV5-1 CASSRGQVKETQYF
. TRBJ1-6 TRBV20-1 CSARETGLNSPLHF
TRBD1 TRBJ2-1 TRBV5-1 CASSSTKGAFGNEQFF
. TRBJ2-3 TRBV24-1 CATSETATGGADTRYF
. . TRBV12-3/TRBV12-4 CASSWDTTRQETQYF
. TRBJ2-5 TRBV3-1 CASSQDGLVGGETQYF
. TRBJ1-5 TRBV29-1 CSVRAGNNQPQHF
TRBD1 TRBJ1-4 TRBV6-2/TRBV6-3 CASSYRTGIIEKLFF
. TRBJ2-3 TRBV29-1 CSVEDGADTQYF
TRBD1 TRBJ1-1 TRBV18 CASSPSGGSEAFF
TRBD2 TRBJ2-1 TRBV3-1 CASSQGGDYFNEQFF
TRBD1 TRBJ2-1 TRBV2 CASSVRTGTYNEQFF
TRBD2 TRBJ2-7 TRBV9 CASSVGASGNEQYF
TRBD1 TRBJ2-3 TRBV18 CASSKLKDRVTDTQYF
TRBD2 TRBJ2-5 TRBV6-1 CASSEGGNQETQYF
. TRBJ2-2 TRBV20-1 CSAPRAGVPGELFF
. TRBJ1-1 TRBV3-1 CASSQRGLNTEAFF
TRBD1 TRBJ2-3 TRBV7-8 CASSLRDRGLTDTQYF
. TRBJ2-1 TRBV12-3/TRBV12-4 CASSLGTSSSHEQFF
. TRBJ2-5 TRBV25-1 CASSEWGGRQETQYF
. TRBJ1-2 TRBV5-6 CASSLEPTGATGYTF
. TRBJ2-3 TRBV5-1 CASSLAAEATDTQYF
. TRBJ2-4 TRBV20-1 CSATGGDIQYF
. TRBJ1-1 TRBV2 CASLRDGNTEAFF
. TRBJ1-4 TRBV5-1 CASSEDTFATNEKLFF
. TRBJ2-1 TRBV6-6 CASSYRSAGAGKDNEQFF
. TRBJ1-3 TRBV29-1 CSVGDNSGNTIYF
. TRBJ1-5 TRBV18 CASSPGGGGQPQHF
. TRBJ2-2 TRBV2 CASSVEGTNTGELFF
TRBD1 TRBJ2-1 TRBV19 CASSIEPGQGAVQFF
TRBD2 . TRBV6-2/TRBV6-3 CASSPLAGGPATNEQYF
TRBD2 . TRBV3-1 CASSHRTSGGFSYNEQYF
TRBD2 TRBJ2-7 TRBV7-2 CASSLGSGGSSYEQYF
TRBD1 TRBJ1-4 TRBV29-1 CSVRTGGGKLFF
. TRBJ2-5 TRBV5-1 CASSPTGRETQYF
. TRBJ1-2 TRBV14 CASSQYEGRYGYTF
. TRBJ2-3 TRBV9 CASSTRGSHPTDTQYF
. TRBJ2-5 TRBV12-3/TRBV12-4 CASSPRPRDEQYF
TRBD1 TRBJ1-6 TRBV27 CASSDRGPWGNSPLHF